This entry lists 32 T cell receptor beta chains sequenced from one sample in a study of blood T cell repertoires in COVID-19. Generated by immunoSEQ multiplex PCR, the TCRdb table keeps only in-frame clones and is missing some. The sample includes about 440,000 clones, nearly 90% of them seen just once. The sequenced sample was PBMCs or T cells enriched from blood (not recorded which). The source is a young woman with acute COVID-19.

The V gene is TRBV14, the J gene TRBJ2-3; weak D call: TRBD2 (5 bases). Germline-derived CDR1 and CDR2 are SGHDN and FVKESK. Trimming took off 8 bases at V and 2 bases at J, with 14 bases between the two ends. This CDR3 comprises 14 residues. DNA for the CDR3: TGTGCCAGCCGCCGGGCGGGTGCCACAGATACGCAGTATTTT. It translates to CASRRAGATDTQYF. The variable domain in full, with the rest retrieved from reference TRBV14 and TRBJ2-3, is EAGVTQFPSHSVIEKGQTVTLRCDPISGHDNLYWYRRVMGKEIKFLLHFVKESKQDESGMPNNRFLAERTGGTYSTLKVQPAELEDSGVYFCASRRAGATDTQYFGPGTRLTVL.

The chain recombines TRBV12-3 or TRBV12-4 with TRBJ1-2; the match to TRBD1 covers 7 bases. V lost 7 bases to trimming and J lost 6 bases; unmatched junction nucleotides: 8. The CDR3 extends over 13 amino acids. The CDR3 spells CASTTGRGNGYTF. In DNA, the CDR3 is TGTGCCAGCACCACGGGCAGGGGGAATGGCTACACCTTC.

The gene calls are TRBV7-2 and TRBJ2-1; 9 bases map to TRBD2. The CDR3 spans 18 residues. Germline V gene lookup returns CDR1 SGHTA and CDR2 FQGNSA. V shed 0 bases, J shed 6 bases, and the junction held 12 bases outside the gene matches. The CDR3 spells CASSLAGPTGTSRNEQFF. CDR3 DNA: TGTGCCAGCAGCTTAGCCGGACCAACCGGGACTAGCCGCAATGAGCAGTTCTTC.

The V gene is TRBV28, the J gene TRBJ2-7; 9 nucleotides match TRBD2. Germline assignment: CDR1 MDHEN and CDR2 SYDVKM. The CDR3 runs 14 residues. V shed 8 bases and J 2 bases; nucleotides not matched to a gene: 7. CDR3 protein: CASFSGRGAYEQYF. For the CDR3, the DNA is TGTGCCAGCTTTAGCGGGAGAGGGGCCTACGAGCAGTACTTC.

J is TRBJ2-1 and V is TRBV24-1; 7 nucleotides align to TRBD2. Germline CDR1 KGHDR, CDR2 SFDVKD. The ends lost 7 bases at V and 0 bases at J; junction bases unmatched: 17. The CDR3 spans 19 residues. As DNA, the CDR3 is TGTGCCACCAGCGAGGGTCTGACTAGCTCTATCGCCTCCTACAATGAGCAGTTCTTC. It encodes CATSEGLTSSIASYNEQFF.

This sequence joins TRBV7-9 and TRBJ2-1; 7 nucleotides line up with TRBD2. V trimming: 3 bases; J trimming: 4 bases; junction bases outside the gene matches: 9. There are 16 residues in the CDR3. The V gene's germline CDR1 is SEHNR and CDR2 FQNEAQ (reference sequence). This CDR3 is CASSLGLAVRYNEQFF. CDR3 nucleotides: TGTGCCAGCAGCTTGGGTCTAGCGGTTCGGTACAATGAGCAGTTCTTC.

The chain uses TRBV3-1 (or the pseudogene TRBV3-2) and TRBJ1-2; the D gene is possibly TRBD1 (6 bases). Germline V gene data show CDR1 as LGHDT and CDR2 as YNNKEL (reference sequence). V was cut by 6 bases and J by 3 bases, with 11 bases left in between. This CDR3 spans 13 amino acids. As DNA, the CDR3 is TGTGCCAGCAGGGGGGACAACTACTATGGCTACACCTTC. Amino acid sequence: CASRGDNYYGYTF.

The rearrangement uses TRBV3-1 (or the pseudogene TRBV3-2) and TRBJ1-2, with TRBD1 matching over 9 bases. Germline CDR1 reads LGHDT; CDR2 reads YNNKEL (reference sequence). J lost 4 bases, V lost 1 base, and 7 bases had no gene match. The length of the CDR3 is 16 residues. The CDR3 loop is CASSQAGQGLSYGYTF. Written as DNA, the CDR3 is TGTGCCAGCAGCCAAGCCGGACAGGGGCTTTCCTATGGCTACACCTTC.

This chain joins TRBV10-2 and TRBJ1-5; D gene uncertain. V dropped 6 bases and J dropped 1 base, with 4 bases sitting between them. Germline V gene data show CDR1 as WSHSY and CDR2 as SAAADI. CDR3 length: 12 residues. The DNA of the CDR3 is TGCGCCAGCAGGGGCAGCAATCAGCCCCAGCATTTT. It specifies CASRGSNQPQHF.

The V and J genes are TRBV5-1 and TRBJ2-1, with TRBD2 identical over 12 bases. V trimming: 3 bases; J trimming: 9 bases; junction bases outside the gene matches: 7. This CDR3 comprises 15 residues. CDR1 SGHRS and CDR2 YFSETQ come from the germline V gene. The CDR3 DNA reads as TGCGCCAGCAGCTCTCCTAGCGGGAGGGCCGGTGAGCAGTTCTTC. This gives the protein CASSSPSGRAGEQFF.

The chain uses TRBV11-2 and TRBJ1-1; D is unresolved. The CDR3 spans 17 residues. Trimming removed 0 bases from V and 1 base from J, with 15 bases in between. Per germline, CDR1 SGHAT and CDR2 FQNNGV. The CDR3 nucleotides read TGTGCCAGCAGCTTAGATAGGTGGGCTTCGGCGAACACTGAAGCTTTCTTT. As protein: CASSLDRWASANTEAFF.

The gene calls are TRBV7-6 and TRBJ1-2; D is possibly TRBD1 (6 bases). The CDR3 has 14 residues. Per germline, CDR1 SGHVS and CDR2 FNYEAQ. V lost 1 base and J 3 bases, leaving 9 bases between the germline ends. CDR3 in amino acids: CASSLGAGDYGYTF. CDR3 in DNA: TGTGCCAGCAGCTTAGGTGCAGGGGACTATGGCTACACCTTC. The full variable domain, with the rest looked up from reference TRBV7-6 and TRBJ1-2, is GAGVSQSPRYKVTKRGQDVALRCDPISGHVSLYWYRQALGQGPEFLTYFNYEAQQDKSGLPNDRFSAERPEGSISTLTIQRTEQRDSAMYRCASSLGAGDYGYTFGSGTRLTVV.

The CDR3 is CASSPVSGLNYGYTF. The CDR3 nucleotides are TGTGCCAGCTCACCAGTCTCAGGGCTCAACTATGGCTACACCTTC. V and J are TRBV18 and TRBJ1-2; TRBD1 is a possible D gene (5 bases). V dropped 2 bases and J dropped 2 bases, with 12 bases sitting between them. Germline-derived CDR1 and CDR2 are KGHSH and LQKENI. This CDR3 region has 15 residues.

The chain employs TRBV6-5 and TRBJ1-1; TRBD1 aligns across 8 bases. This CDR3 has 16 residues. The V gene end was trimmed by 2 bases and the J gene end by 3 bases; junction bases not matched to a gene: 8. Germline CDR1 reads MNHEY; CDR2 reads SVGAGI. The CDR3 reads CASSYGTGLSDTEAFF. The CDR3 DNA reads as TGTGCCAGCAGTTACGGGACAGGTCTATCCGACACTGAAGCTTTCTTT.

The gene calls are TRBV25-1 and TRBJ1-3; D is unresolved. There are 16 residues in the CDR3. V was pared by 1 base and J by 0 bases, with 10 bases between. CDR1 is MGHDK and CDR2 is SYGVNS in the germline V gene. The CDR3 bases are TGTGCCAGCAGTGAATGGCGGCTAAACTCTGGAAACACCATATATTTT. It translates to CASSEWRLNSGNTIYF.

This sequence joins TRBV11-2 and TRBJ1-5; possibly TRBD1 for D (5 bases). Germline values: CDR1 SGHAT, CDR2 FQNNGV. Between the trimmed V and J ends, which lost 5 bases and 2 bases, there was a span of 16 bases. This CDR3 has 16 residues. The CDR3 reads CASSGAVSDGNQPQHF. The CDR3 DNA sequence: TGTGCCAGCAGCGGGGCGGTCAGCGATGGCAATCAGCCCCAGCATTTT.

CDR3 nucleotides: TGCGCCAGCAGCTTGACAGGGTCTAACTATGGCTACACCTTC. Translation: CASSLTGSNYGYTF. This chain joins TRBV5-1 and TRBJ1-2; maybe TRBD1 (6 bases). Germline assignment: CDR1 SGHRS and CDR2 YFSETQ. Trimming removed 1 base at V and 0 bases at J, with 7 bases between. The CDR3 has 14 amino acids.

The chain links TRBV30 to TRBJ1-1; no reliable D call. Germline V gene sequence: CDR1 GTSNPN, CDR2 SVGIG (reference sequence). V was clipped by 8 bases and J by 4 bases, with 17 bases between them. This CDR3 contains 13 residues. CDR3 bases: TGTGCCAGTTCAGACATTCTACTCACTGAAGCTTTCTTT. It specifies CASSDILLTEAFF.

V is TRBV30 and J is TRBJ2-7; 10 bases fit TRBD1. The CDR3 extends over 15 amino acids. Germline V gene lookup returns CDR1 GTSNPN and CDR2 SVGIG (reference sequence). The trim removed 6 bases at V and 7 bases at J, leaving 15 bases unmatched. CDR3 coding DNA: TGTGCCTGTGGGAGTGCGACAGGGGGCGCGGGGGAGCAGTACTTC. Encoded protein: CACGSATGGAGEQYF.

This clone was seen a few times. V usage is TRBV21-1 and J usage is TRBJ2-7; TRBD1 is taken as the D call from the table, unchecked against the DNA. TRBV21-1 constitutes a pseudogene. The CDR3 sequence is 14 residues long. The CDR3 sequence is CANGRQGMGDEQYF. The CDR3 DNA follows: TGTGCCAACGGCAGACAGGGGATGGGGGACGAGCAGTACTTC.

This clone was counted a few times. This chain links TRBV7-9 with TRBJ1-6, with a tentative D call TRBD1 (6 bases). The CDR3 spans 14 residues. Germline V gives CDR1 SEHNR, CDR2 FQNEAQ (reference sequence). Trimming removed 4 bases from V and 11 bases from J, with 15 bases in between. CDR3 region: CASSSQGVSTPLHF. Here the CDR3 DNA reads TGTGCCAGCAGCTCACAGGGAGTTAGTACACCCCTCCACTTT.

This clone was counted between two and nine times. This chain links TRBV10-3 with TRBJ1-1; D is ambiguous. V dropped 8 bases and J dropped 2 bases, with 12 bases sitting between them. The CDR3 is 13 amino acids. Germline CDR1 and CDR2: ENHRY and SYGVKD. The CDR3 DNA follows: TGTGCCATCCTGAAACAGATCAACACTGAAGCTTTCTTT. This sequence encodes CAILKQINTEAFF.

The gene calls are TRBV6-5 and TRBJ2-7; 7 bases map to TRBD1. There are 13 residues in the CDR3. Germline loops: CDR1 MNHEY, CDR2 SVGAGI. The V segment lost 5 bases and the J segment 2 bases; nucleotides outside the gene matches: 3. This CDR3 reads CASSPGGPYEQYF. The DNA of the CDR3 is TGTGCCAGCAGTCCAGGGGGTCCCTACGAGCAGTACTTC.

This clone was picked up one time. This chain connects TRBV11-2 to TRBJ2-7; 10 bases line up with TRBD2. This CDR3 is built from 16 residues. Trimming cost V 5 bases and J 4 bases; bases outside gene matches: 11. Germline lookup yields CDR1 SGHAT and CDR2 FQNNGV. The CDR3 bases are TGTGCCAGCAGCCGGAAAGCTAGCGGGAGTGAGTACGAGCAGTACTTC. Translating it yields CASSRKASGSEYEQYF.

This clone turned up a few times. The rearrangement uses TRBV28 and TRBJ2-2, with TRBD1 matching over 7 bases. The J segment lost 4 bases and the V segment lost 5 bases, leaving 13 bases of the junction unmatched. Germline V gene data show CDR1 as MDHEN and CDR2 as SYDVKM. The CDR3 has 17 residues. CDR3 protein: CASSPIGQVRSTGELFF. The CDR3 nucleotides read TGTGCCAGCAGTCCCATAGGACAGGTTCGTTCCACCGGGGAGCTGTTTTTT.

J is TRBJ1-5 and V is TRBV9; D call uncertain. The CDR3 loop spans 14 amino acids. Germline V CDR1 and CDR2: SGDLS, YYNGEE. V gave up 0 bases and J gave up 4 bases, with 8 bases separating them. CDR3 DNA sequence: TGTGCCAGCAGCGTAGGAGGGTATAATCAGCCCCAGCATTTT. Encoded protein: CASSVGGYNQPQHF.

J is TRBJ2-5 and V is TRBV7-2; D uncertain. The V gene's germline CDR1 is SGHTA and CDR2 FQGNSA. The CDR3 sequence is 11 residues long. The germline V and J ends were trimmed by 4 bases and 5 bases, with 5 bases remaining between them. The CDR3 nucleotides read TGTGCCAGCAGCTCTAAGGAGACCCAGTACTTC. Translation gives CASSSKETQYF.

The chain links TRBV2 to TRBJ2-2; maybe TRBD2 (6 bases). The CDR3 extends over 16 amino acids. The V end was cut by 1 base, the J end by 1 base, with 10 bases between. CDR1 SNHLY and CDR2 FYNNEI come from the germline V gene. The CDR3 reads CASSEGVSGNTGELFF. As DNA, the CDR3 is TGTGCCAGCAGTGAAGGAGTTAGCGGGAACACCGGGGAGCTGTTTTTT.

The chain couples TRBV3-1 (or the pseudogene TRBV3-2) to TRBJ1-1, with 9 bases that match TRBD1. The ends lost 4 bases at V and 4 bases at J; junction bases unmatched: 13. Germline V gives CDR1 LGHDT, CDR2 YNNKEL (reference sequence). CDR3 length equals 17 residues. Here the CDR3 DNA reads TGTGCCAGCAGCCCAGCAGCTAAGGACAGGGGAGGCACTGAAGCTTTCTTT. Its translation is CASSPAAKDRGGTEAFF.

The V call is TRBV11-2, the J call TRBJ2-1; a possible D gene is TRBD2 (5 bases). Trimming pared 0 bases from V and 3 bases from J, leaving 12 bases between. The germline V gene encodes CDR1 SGHAT and CDR2 FQNNGV. The CDR3 loop spans 16 amino acids. The DNA for the CDR3 is TGTGCCAGCAGCTTAGATCCGGGGTCCGTCTACAATGAGCAGTTCTTC. Its translation is CASSLDPGSVYNEQFF.

V gene TRBV6-5 combines with J gene TRBJ1-2; 9 positions agree with TRBD1. CDR1 is MNHEY, CDR2 SVGAGI, per germline. V gave up 4 bases and J gave up 8 bases; unmatched junction bases: 5. CDR3 length: 13 amino acids. The CDR3 sequence: CASSLGQGRGYTF. The DNA for the CDR3 is TGTGCCAGCAGTTTGGGACAGGGACGGGGCTACACCTTC.

This chain connects TRBV6-5 to TRBJ2-7; no clear D gene. CDR3 size: 14 residues. Per the germline V gene, CDR1 is MNHEY and CDR2 is SVGAGI. V lost 8 bases and J lost 0, with 14 bases in between. DNA for the CDR3: TGTGCCAGCGTTGACACATCCTTCTCCTACGAGCAGTACTTC. This encodes CASVDTSFSYEQYF.